This T cell receptor (beta chain) was sequenced in a study of T cells in localized non-small cell lung cancer. Repertoires were generated with immunoSEQ multiplex PCR, while TCRdb's copy carries only in-frame clones and drops some. The repertoire consists of tens of thousands of clones, with roughly 90% occurring once and the leading ten covering 4.2%. Trimming removed 2 bases from V and 1 base from J; junction bases left unmatched: 7. Germline V gene data show CDR1 as SGHRS and CDR2 as YFSETQ. The CDR3 runs to 17 residues. The sequenced sample was peripheral blood, obtained before any cancer treatment. The sequence was obtained from a woman between 35 and 75 years old with stage I lung adenocarcinoma. This sequence joins TRBV5-1 and TRBJ2-3, with 10 bases matching TRBD1. The CDR3 is CASSLYGTGEGTDTQYF. The CDR3 DNA reads TGCGCCAGCAGCTTATACGGGACAGGGGAGGGCACAGATACGCAGTATTTT.